The entry below gives a single T cell receptor (beta chain) sequence along with its context. The antigen is not known. Each CDR3 protein gets one entry after TCRdb re-called the 5' RACE reads with MiXCR. Among about 410,000 distinct CDR3 sequences listed, more than 15% were seen once. The data were taken from a study of T-cell memory formation after mild COVID-19. The germline V gene encodes CDR1 MGHRA and CDR2 YSYEKL. V dropped 4 bases and J dropped 6 bases, with 12 bases sitting between them. The CDR3 runs 14 residues. General study results and limits: A balance of CD4 and CD8 characterized clones contracting day 15 to 85, whereas later expanders leaned CD4+.

The TCR sequence derives from a man aged 18 to 29 who had mild COVID-19 (a few samples of this study predate the infection). Cell type and time point are not known. This chain uses TRBV4-1 with TRBJ1-4; a weak D match, TRBD1 (6 bases). The specimen sequenced was PBMCs or a T cell subset sorted from them (not recorded which). The CDR3 loop is CASSPGQTDEKLFF. DNA of the CDR3: TGCGCCAGCAGCCCTGGACAGACAGATGAAAAACTGTTTTTT.